This T cell receptor (beta chain) originates from a study of cytomegalovirus exposure and HLA in healthy donors. Concerning this clone: Its antigen is as yet unknown.

Points from the study as a whole: There were under 200 TCR beta chains listed as cytomegalovirus-associated. Reports described diagnosis of cytomegalovirus status by the classifier as highly specific and sensitive.

This PCR relied on a set of 60 Vbeta primers and 13 Jbeta primers. Original analysis: Later analysis identified 80 million to 85 million unique TCR beta chains, 8.5 million to 13 million shared. Sequencing was performed with immunoSEQ multiplex PCR; in TCRdb, only in-frame clones are kept and a portion is missing. The V and J calls and clone size are taken from that table; D and trimming were inferred from the DNA. The sample contains 140,000 to 150,000 clones, approximately 84% of which appear only once. Between the trimmed V and J ends, which lost 2 bases and 2 bases, there was a span of 14 bases. The CDR3 covers 15 residues. The germline gives CDR1 SGHDT, CDR2 YYEEEE.

The TCR sequence derives from an older woman in good health and CMV-seropositive. The sequencing sample was made of PBMCs. The genes are TRBV5-6 and TRBJ2-7; D possibly corresponds to TRBD2 (5 bases). The CDR3 loop is CASSFIGKGAYEQYF. The CDR3 coding sequence is TGTGCCAGCAGCTTTATTGGAAAGGGAGCCTACGAGCAGTACTTC. Supplemented by reference TRBV5-6 and TRBJ2-7, the full variable domain reads DAGVTQSPTHLIKTRGQQVTLRCSPKSGHDTVSWYQQALGQGPQFIFQYYEEEERQRGNFPDRFSGHQFPNYSSELNVNALLLGDSALYLCASSFIGKGAYEQYFGPGTRLTVT.